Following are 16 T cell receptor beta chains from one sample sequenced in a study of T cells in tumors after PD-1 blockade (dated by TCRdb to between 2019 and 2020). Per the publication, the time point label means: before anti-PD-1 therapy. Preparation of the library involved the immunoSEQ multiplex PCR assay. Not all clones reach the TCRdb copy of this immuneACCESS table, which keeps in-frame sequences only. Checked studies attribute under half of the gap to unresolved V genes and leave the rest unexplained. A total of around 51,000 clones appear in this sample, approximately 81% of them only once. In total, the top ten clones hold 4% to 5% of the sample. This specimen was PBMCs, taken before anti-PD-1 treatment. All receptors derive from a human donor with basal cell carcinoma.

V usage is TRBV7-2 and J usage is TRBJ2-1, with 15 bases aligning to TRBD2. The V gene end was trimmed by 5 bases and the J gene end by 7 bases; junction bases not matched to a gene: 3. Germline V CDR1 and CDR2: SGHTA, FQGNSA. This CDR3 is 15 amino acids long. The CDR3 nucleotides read TGTGCCAGCAGCCCCGGGACTAGCGGGGGGAATGAGCAGTTCTTC. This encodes CASSPGTSGGNEQFF. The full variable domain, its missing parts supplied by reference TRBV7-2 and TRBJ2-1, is GAGVSQSPSNKVTEKGKDVELRCDPISGHTALYWYRQSLGQGLEFLIYFQGNSAPDKSGLPSDRFSAERTGGSVSTLTIQRTQQEDSAVYLCASSPGTSGGNEQFFGPGTRLTVL.

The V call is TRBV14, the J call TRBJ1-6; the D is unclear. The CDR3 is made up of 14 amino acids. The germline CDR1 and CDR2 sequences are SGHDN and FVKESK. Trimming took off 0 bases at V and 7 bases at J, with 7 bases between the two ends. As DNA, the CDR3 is TGTGCCAGCAGCCAAGACAGGTGGAATTCACCCCTCCACTTT. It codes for CASSQDRWNSPLHF.

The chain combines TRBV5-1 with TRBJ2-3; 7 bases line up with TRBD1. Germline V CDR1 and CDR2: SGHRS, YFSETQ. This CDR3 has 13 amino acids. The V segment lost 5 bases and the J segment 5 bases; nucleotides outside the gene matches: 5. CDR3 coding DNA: TGCGCCAGCAGACAGGGGATTTTAGATACGCAGTATTTT. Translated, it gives CASRQGILDTQYF.

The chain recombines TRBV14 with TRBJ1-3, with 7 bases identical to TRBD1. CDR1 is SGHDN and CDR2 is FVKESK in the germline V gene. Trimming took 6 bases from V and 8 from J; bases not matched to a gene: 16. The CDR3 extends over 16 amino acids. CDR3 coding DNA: TGTGCCAGCAGTCTACCAATACAGGGGCCCTGGGACACCATATATTTT. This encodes CASSLPIQGPWDTIYF.

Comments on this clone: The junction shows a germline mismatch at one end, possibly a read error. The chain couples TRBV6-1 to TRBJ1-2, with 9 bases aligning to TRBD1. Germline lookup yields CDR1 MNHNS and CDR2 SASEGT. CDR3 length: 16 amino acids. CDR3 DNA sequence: TGTGCCAGCAGAGAAGCCGGGACAGGGAGCAACTATGGCTACACCTTC. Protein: CASREAGTGSNYGYTF.

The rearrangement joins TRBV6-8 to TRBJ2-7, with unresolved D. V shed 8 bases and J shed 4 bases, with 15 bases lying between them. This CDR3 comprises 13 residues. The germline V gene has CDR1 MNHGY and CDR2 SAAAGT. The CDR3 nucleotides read TGTGCCAGCCCCGAGACTCGAACGTACGAGCAGTACTTC. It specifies CASPETRTYEQYF.

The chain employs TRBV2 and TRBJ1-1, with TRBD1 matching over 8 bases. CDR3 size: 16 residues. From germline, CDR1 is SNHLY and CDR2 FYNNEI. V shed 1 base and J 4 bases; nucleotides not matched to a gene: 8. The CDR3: CASSEERTGLGTEAFF. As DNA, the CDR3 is TGTGCCAGCAGTGAAGAAAGGACAGGGTTGGGCACTGAAGCTTTCTTT.

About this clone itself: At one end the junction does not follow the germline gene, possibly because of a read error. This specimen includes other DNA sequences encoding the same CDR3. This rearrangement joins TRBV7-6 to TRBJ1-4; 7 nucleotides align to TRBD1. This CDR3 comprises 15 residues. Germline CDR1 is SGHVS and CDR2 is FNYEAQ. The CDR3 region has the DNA TGCGCCAGCAGCTTAGCCGGGACAGATAATGAAAAACTGTTTTTT. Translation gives CASSLAGTDNEKLFF.

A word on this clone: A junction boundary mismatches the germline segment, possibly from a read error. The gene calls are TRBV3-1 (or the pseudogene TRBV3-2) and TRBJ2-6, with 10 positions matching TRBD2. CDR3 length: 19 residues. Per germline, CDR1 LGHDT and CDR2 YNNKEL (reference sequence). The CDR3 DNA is TGTGCCAGCAGCCAAGGTTCACTAGCGGGGACCTCTCGGGCCAACGTCCTGACTTTC. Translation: CASSQGSLAGTSRANVLTF.

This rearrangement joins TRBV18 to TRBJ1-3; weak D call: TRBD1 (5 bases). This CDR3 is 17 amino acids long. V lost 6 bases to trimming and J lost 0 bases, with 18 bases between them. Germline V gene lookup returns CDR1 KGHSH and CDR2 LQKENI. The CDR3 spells CASSPGPGVISGNTIYF. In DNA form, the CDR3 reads TGTGCCAGCTCGCCAGGGCCGGGCGTAATCTCTGGAAACACCATATATTTT.

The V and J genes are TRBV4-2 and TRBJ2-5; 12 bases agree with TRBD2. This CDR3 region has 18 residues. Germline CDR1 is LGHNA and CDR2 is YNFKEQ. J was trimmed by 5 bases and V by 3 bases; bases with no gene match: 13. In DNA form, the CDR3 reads TGTGCCAGCAGCCACCAACCACTAGCGGGGGGCCTCGGGGAGACCCAGTACTTC. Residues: CASSHQPLAGGLGETQYF.

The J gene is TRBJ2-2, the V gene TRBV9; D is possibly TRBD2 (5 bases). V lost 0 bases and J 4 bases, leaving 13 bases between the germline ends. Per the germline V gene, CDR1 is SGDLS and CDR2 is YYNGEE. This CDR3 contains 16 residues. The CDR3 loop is CASSVVDSRGTGELFF. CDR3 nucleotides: TGTGCCAGCAGCGTAGTTGACTCCCGGGGCACCGGGGAGCTGTTTTTT.

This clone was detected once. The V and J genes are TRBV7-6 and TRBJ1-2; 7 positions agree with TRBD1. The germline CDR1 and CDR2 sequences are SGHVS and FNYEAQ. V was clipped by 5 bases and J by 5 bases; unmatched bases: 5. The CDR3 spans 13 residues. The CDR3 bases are TGTGCCAGCAGCCTAAGGACAGGTTATGGCTACACCTTC. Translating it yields CASSLRTGYGYTF.

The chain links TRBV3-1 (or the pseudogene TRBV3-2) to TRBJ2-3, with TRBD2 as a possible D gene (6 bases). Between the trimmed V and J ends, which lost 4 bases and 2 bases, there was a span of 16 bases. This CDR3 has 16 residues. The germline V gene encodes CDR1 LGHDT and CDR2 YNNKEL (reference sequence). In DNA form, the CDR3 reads TGTGCCAGCAGCCCCTCCCTAGCGTCTGCCACAGATACGCAGTATTTT. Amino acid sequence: CASSPSLASATDTQYF.

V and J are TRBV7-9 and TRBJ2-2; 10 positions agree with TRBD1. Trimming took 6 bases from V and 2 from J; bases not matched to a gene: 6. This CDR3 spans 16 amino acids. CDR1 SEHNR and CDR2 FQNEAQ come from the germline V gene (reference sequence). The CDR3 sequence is CASRPDRGRNTGELFF. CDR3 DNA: TGTGCCAGCAGGCCTGACAGGGGGCGAAACACCGGGGAGCTGTTTTTT.

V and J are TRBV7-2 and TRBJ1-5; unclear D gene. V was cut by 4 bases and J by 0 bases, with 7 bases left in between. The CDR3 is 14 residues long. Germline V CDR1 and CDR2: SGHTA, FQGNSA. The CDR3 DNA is TGTGCCAGCAGCTCCACAATTAGCAATCAGCCCCAGCATTTT. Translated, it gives CASSSTISNQPQHF.